This T cell receptor beta chain is from a study of blood T cell repertoires in COVID-19. Trimming cost V 0 bases and J 7 bases, with 12 bases left between them. The germline CDR1 and CDR2 sequences are MNHEY and SVGAGI. The CDR3 loop spans 14 amino acids. Using immunoSEQ multiplex PCR, the repertoire was profiled, and TCRdb retains in-frame clones only, with some absent. This sample yields around 300,000 clones, of which 86% are seen a single time; approximately 2.4% belongs to the top ten. This receptor was taken from a woman aged 18-30 years who had recovered from COVID-19. What was sequenced was PBMCs or T cells enriched from blood (not recorded which). The V call is TRBV6-5, the J call TRBJ2-5; D may be TRBD1 (6 bases). DNA of the CDR3: TGTGCCAGCAGTTACTCATGGCAGGGGAGGACCCAGTACTTC. Translation gives CASSYSWQGRTQYF.